This is a list of T cell receptor beta chains from one sample in a study of blood T cell repertoires in COVID-19. Some clones are missing from TCRdb's copy, which holds only in-frame ones; the method was immunoSEQ multiplex PCR. This table has about 80,000 clones, roughly 87% appearing once. The material sequenced was peripheral blood. Receptor source: a man older than 75 with acute or convalescent COVID-19. Each CDR3 is given with its conserved first and last residue.

V gene	J gene	CDR3 protein
TRBV5-4	TRBJ1-3	CASSFPGERNTIYF
TRBV7-6	TRBJ2-3	CASSLAGGQGRTDTQYF
TRBV7-2	TRBJ1-1	CASSPRRGRATEAFF
TRBV6-5	TRBJ1-5	CASSDSGTGAQPQHF
TRBV7-8	TRBJ1-1	CASSLNRDAEAFF
TRBV19	TRBJ1-1	CASSPPGSRGDRTEAFF
TRBV5-5	TRBJ1-6	CASSLAPGNYNSPLHF
TRBV3-1/TRBV3-2	TRBJ2-5	CASSQDLLLRGTQYF
TRBV12-5	TRBJ2-5	CASGLGAGETQYF
TRBV19	TRBJ1-1	CASSMIRDTEAFF
TRBV28	TRBJ1-1	CASSPGTANTEAFF
TRBV27	TRBJ1-3	CASSLTGGSGNTIYF
TRBV7-2	TRBJ2-1	CASSLGLAPNEQFF
TRBV5-1	TRBJ2-7	CASSLASGAEQYF